A selection of T cell receptor beta chains follows, all from one sample in a study of cytomegalovirus exposure and HLA in healthy donors. Sequencing used immunoSEQ multiplex PCR; TCRdb keeps in-frame clones, though not all of them. The specimen's table records under 130,000 clones. Sequencing was performed on PBMCs. These receptors were obtained from a man aged 35 to 55 in good health and CMV-seronegative. Both conserved end residues are part of each CDR3. Each record gives: V gene, J gene, D gene, CDR3 DNA, CDR3 protein. The D gene is left open where the match is weak.

TRBV7-2	TRBJ1-4	NA	TGTGCCAGCAGACCCGACAGGCGGAACACTAATGAAAAACTGTTTTTT	CASRPDRRNTNEKLFF
TRBV7-2	TRBJ1-1	NA	TGTGCCAGCACCCGGGAACAGAGCATGAACACTGAAGCTTTCTTT	CASTREQSMNTEAFF
TRBV5-1	TRBJ2-7	TRBD1	TGCGCCAGCCGACCACAGGGGGCGACCTACGAGCAGTACTTC	CASRPQGATYEQYF
TRBV28	TRBJ2-3	NA	TGTGCCAGCAGTTTACCTAGGAAGGGGGTTATGCCAGATACGCAGTATTTT	CASSLPRKGVMPDTQYF
TRBV30	TRBJ2-7	TRBD1	TGTGCCTGGGACCGGGACAGCTACGAGCAGTACTTC	CAWDRDSYEQYF
TRBV5-1	TRBJ2-2	NA	TGCGCCAGCAGCTTGGGGGCAGGGCGAACGCGGACCGGGGAGCTGTTTTTT	CASSLGAGRTRTGELFF
TRBV6-1	TRBJ2-5	NA	TGTGCCAGCAGTGAGCGGGGATCGACAGCCCAAGAGACCCAGTACTTC	CASSERGSTAQETQYF
TRBV23-1	TRBJ2-3	TRBD2	TGCGCCAGCAGTCAATCGGCGGGGGGCTCAGCAGATACGCAGTATTTT	CASSQSAGGSADTQYF
TRBV19	TRBJ2-3	TRBD2	TGTGCCAGTAGTGGGGCTAGCGGACTCACAGATACGCAGTATTTT	CASSGASGLTDTQYF
TRBV5-1	TRBJ1-5	NA	TGCGCCAGCAGCTTGGCCGGTATCGGCAATCAGCCCCAGCATTTT	CASSLAGIGNQPQHF
TRBV5-1	TRBJ1-1	TRBD1	TGCGCCAGCAGGGCCGGGACAGGGGTCACTGAAGCTTTCTTT	CASRAGTGVTEAFF
TRBV5-1	TRBJ2-3	TRBD1	TGCGCCAGCAACCCGGGACAGCGCACAGATACGCAGTATTTT	CASNPGQRTDTQYF
TRBV7-7	TRBJ2-2	TRBD1	TGTGCCAGCAGCACTAGACAGGGGGGCAACGGCACCGGGGAGCTGTTTTTT	CASSTRQGGNGTGELFF
TRBV6-1	TRBJ1-5	NA	TGTGCCAGCAGTTCCGAGGGACTCTGGCAGCCCCAGCATTTT	CASSSEGLWQPQHF
TRBV6-5	TRBJ1-2	TRBD1	TGTGCCAGCAATCCGGGACAGCTTAACTATGGCTACACCTTC	CASNPGQLNYGYTF
TRBV5-1	TRBJ2-3	NA	TGCGCCAGCAGCTTGGTTCTGCGACTTCGCACAGATACGCAGTATTTT	CASSLVLRLRTDTQYF
TRBV27	TRBJ2-4	TRBD1	TGTGCCAGCAGTCTCCGGATGACAGGGGGCCCCTCATATCTAGCCAAAAACATTCAGTACTTC	CASSLRMTGGPSYLAKNIQYF
TRBV15	TRBJ1-1	NA	TGTGCCACTCAAGGTCAGGAGCGGGCTGAAGCTTTCTTT	CATQGQERAEAFF
TRBV28	TRBJ1-1	NA	TGTGCCAGCGCGGGGGGGGCCCTGAACACTGAAGCTTTCTTT	CASAGGALNTEAFF
TRBV5-6	TRBJ2-1	TRBD1	TGTGCCAGCAGCTCGTTTGACAGGGCAGACAATGAGCAGTTCTTC	CASSSFDRADNEQFF
TRBV28	TRBJ2-5	NA	TGTGCCAGCAGTTTAGAGTGGACCCAGTACTTC	CASSLEWTQYF
TRBV27	TRBJ2-7	NA	TGTGCCAGCAGTTTGAACGGACAGCCCGAGCAGTACTTC	CASSLNGQPEQYF
TRBV7-9	TRBJ1-2	NA	TGTGCCAGCAGCCCACAGAACCTCTATGGCTACACCTTC	CASSPQNLYGYTF
TRBV28	TRBJ1-2	TRBD1	TGTGCCAGCATGGGACAGGCCCCACTCTATGGCTACACCTTC	CASMGQAPLYGYTF
TRBV5-5	TRBJ1-5	NA	TGTGCCAGCAGCTTGGTTGCGGGTAGCAATCAGCCCCAGCATTTT	CASSLVAGSNQPQHF
TRBV9	TRBJ2-7	TRBD2	TGTGCCAGCAGCCCGGGGGGGCAAAGCGAGCAGTACTTC	CASSPGGQSEQYF
TRBV2	TRBJ1-1	TRBD1	TGTGCCAGCAGACAGACAGGGGACTACACTGAAGCTTTCTTT	CASRQTGDYTEAFF
TRBV5-1	TRBJ2-7	TRBD1	TGCGCCAGCAGCCCACCGACAGGGACCTACGAGCAGTACTTC	CASSPPTGTYEQYF
TRBV6-1	TRBJ2-2	NA	TGTGCCAGCGTTTTGGTGGGAGGATCCGGGGAGCTGTTTTTT	CASVLVGGSGELFF
TRBV5-1	TRBJ2-3	NA	TGCGCCAGCAGCTTGGTTCTGGGAGCGACAGATACGCAGTATTTT	CASSLVLGATDTQYF
TRBV29-1	TRBJ2-2	TRBD2	TGCAGCGTTGCGACTAGCGGGAGTTCCGGGGAGCTGTTTTTT	CSVATSGSSGELFF
TRBV5-4	TRBJ1-2	NA	TGTGCCAGCAGCTTGGACCAGGGCTATGGCTACACCTTC	CASSLDQGYGYTF
TRBV4-2	TRBJ2-7	NA	TGTGCCAGTAGTCTGGTAGCCGGCGAGCAGTACTTC	CASSLVAGEQYF